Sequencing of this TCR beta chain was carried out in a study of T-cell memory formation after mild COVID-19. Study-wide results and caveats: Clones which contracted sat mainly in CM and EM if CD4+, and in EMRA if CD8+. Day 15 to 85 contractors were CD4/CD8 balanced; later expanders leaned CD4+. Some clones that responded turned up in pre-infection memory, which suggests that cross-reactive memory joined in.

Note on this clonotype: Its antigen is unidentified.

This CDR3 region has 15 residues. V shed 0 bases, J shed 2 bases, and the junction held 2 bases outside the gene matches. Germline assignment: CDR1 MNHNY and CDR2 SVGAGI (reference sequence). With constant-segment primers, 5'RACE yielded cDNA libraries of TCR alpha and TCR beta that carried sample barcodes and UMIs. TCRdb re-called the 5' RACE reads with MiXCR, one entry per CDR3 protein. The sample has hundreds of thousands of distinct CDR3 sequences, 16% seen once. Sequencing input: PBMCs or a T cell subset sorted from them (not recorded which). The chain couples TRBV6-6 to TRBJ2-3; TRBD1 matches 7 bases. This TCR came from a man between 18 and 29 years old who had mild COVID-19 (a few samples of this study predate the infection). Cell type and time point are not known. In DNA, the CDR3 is TGTGCCAGCAGTTACTCAGGGGGCCTCACAGATACGCAGTATTTT. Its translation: CASSYSGGLTDTQYF.